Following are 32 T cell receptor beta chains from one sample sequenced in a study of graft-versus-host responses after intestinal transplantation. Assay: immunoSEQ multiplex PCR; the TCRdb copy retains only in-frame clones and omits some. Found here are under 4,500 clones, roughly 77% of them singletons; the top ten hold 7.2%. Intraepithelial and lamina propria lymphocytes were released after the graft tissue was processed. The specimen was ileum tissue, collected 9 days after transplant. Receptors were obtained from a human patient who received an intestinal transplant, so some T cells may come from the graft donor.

CDR3 loop: CARTGLAGSSYEQYF. In DNA form, the CDR3 reads TGTGCCAGAACGGGGCTAGCGGGGAGCTCCTACGAGCAGTACTTC. V is TRBV5-6 and J is TRBJ2-7, with TRBD2 matching over 9 bases. With V trimmed by 8 bases and J by 0 bases, 9 bases remained unmatched. The CDR3 contains 15 residues. CDR1 is SGHDT, CDR2 YYEEEE, per germline.

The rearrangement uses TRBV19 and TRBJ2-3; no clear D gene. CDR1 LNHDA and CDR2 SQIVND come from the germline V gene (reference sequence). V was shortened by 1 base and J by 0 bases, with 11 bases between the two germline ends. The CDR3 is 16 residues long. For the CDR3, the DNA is TGTGCCAGTAGTATAGGAACAGACCCAAGCACAGATACGCAGTATTTT. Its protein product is CASSIGTDPSTDTQYF.

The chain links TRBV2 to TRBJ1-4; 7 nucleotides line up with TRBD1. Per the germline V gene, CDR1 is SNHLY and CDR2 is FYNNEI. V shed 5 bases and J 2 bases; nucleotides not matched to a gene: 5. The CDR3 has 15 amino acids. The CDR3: CASSLHRGTNEKLFF. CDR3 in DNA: TGTGCCAGCAGTTTACACAGGGGTACTAATGAAAAACTGTTTTTT.

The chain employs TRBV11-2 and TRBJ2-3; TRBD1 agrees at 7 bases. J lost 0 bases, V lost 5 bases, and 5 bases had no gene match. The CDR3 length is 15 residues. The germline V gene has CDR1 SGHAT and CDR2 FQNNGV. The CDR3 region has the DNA TGTGCCAGCAGCCAGGGACAGCTTAGCACAGATACGCAGTATTTT. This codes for CASSQGQLSTDTQYF.

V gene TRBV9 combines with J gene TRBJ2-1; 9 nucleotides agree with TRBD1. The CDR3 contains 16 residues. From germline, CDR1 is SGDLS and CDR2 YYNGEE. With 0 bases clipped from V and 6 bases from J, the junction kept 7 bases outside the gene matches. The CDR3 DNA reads TGTGCCAGCAGCGTAGAAGGGACAGGGTGGGGCAATGAGCAGTTCTTC. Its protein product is CASSVEGTGWGNEQFF.

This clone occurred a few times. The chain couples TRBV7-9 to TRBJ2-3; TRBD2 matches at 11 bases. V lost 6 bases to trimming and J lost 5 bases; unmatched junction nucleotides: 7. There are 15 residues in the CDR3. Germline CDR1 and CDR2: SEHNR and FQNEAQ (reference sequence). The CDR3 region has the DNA TGTGCCAGCAGTTCACTAGCGGGAGATGGAGATACGCAGTATTTT. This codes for CASSSLAGDGDTQYF.

The CDR3 spells CASSDSYTDTQYF. In DNA, the CDR3 is TGTGCCAGCAGCGATTCTTACACAGATACGCAGTATTTT. The chain uses TRBV6-1 and TRBJ2-3; no firm D call. V lost 6 bases to trimming and J lost 2 bases, with 9 bases between them. The CDR3 loop spans 13 amino acids. Germline values: CDR1 MNHNS, CDR2 SASEGT.

CDR3 in DNA: TGTGCCAGCAGCTTGCGGGGGGTGTCGGAGCAGTTCTTC. It translates to CASSLRGVSEQFF. V gene TRBV11-2 combines with J gene TRBJ2-1; 8 positions agree with TRBD2. Germline V gene data show CDR1 as SGHAT and CDR2 as FQNNGV. CDR3 length: 13 residues. V trimming: 3 bases; J trimming: 10 bases; junction bases outside the gene matches: 5.

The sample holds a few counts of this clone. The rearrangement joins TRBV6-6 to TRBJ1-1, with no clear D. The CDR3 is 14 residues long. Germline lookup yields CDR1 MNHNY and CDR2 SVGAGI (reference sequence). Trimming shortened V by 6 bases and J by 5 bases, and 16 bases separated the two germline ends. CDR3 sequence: CASSLASRETEAFF. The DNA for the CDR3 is TGTGCCAGCAGCCTAGCCTCAAGGGAAACTGAAGCTTTCTTT.

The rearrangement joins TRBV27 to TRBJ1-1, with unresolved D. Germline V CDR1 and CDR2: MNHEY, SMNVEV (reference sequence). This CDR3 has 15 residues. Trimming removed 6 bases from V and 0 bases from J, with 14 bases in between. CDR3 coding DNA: TGTGCCAGCAGCCCCCTGAGCCACATGAACACTGAAGCTTTCTTT. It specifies CASSPLSHMNTEAFF.

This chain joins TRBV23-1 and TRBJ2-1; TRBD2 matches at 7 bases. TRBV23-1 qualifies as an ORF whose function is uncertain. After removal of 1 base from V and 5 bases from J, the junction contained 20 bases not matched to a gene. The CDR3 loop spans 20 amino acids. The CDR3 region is CASSQLVGRGTLVSHNEQFF. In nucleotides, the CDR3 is TGCGCCAGCAGTCAATTGGTTGGGCGGGGGACGCTAGTTTCACACAATGAGCAGTTCTTC.

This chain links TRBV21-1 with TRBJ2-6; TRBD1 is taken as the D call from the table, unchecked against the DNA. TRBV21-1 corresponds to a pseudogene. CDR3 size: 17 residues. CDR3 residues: CASSPDPGINGANVLTF. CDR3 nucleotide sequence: TGTGCCAGCAGCCCTGACCCAGGTATTAATGGGGCCAACGTCCTGACTTTC.

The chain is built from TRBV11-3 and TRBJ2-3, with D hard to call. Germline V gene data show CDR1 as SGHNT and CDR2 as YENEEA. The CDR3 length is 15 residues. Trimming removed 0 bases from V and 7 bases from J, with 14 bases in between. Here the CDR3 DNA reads TGTGCCAGCAGCTTAGACCCCCCCTCCTGGAATACGCAGTATTTT. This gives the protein CASSLDPPSWNTQYF.

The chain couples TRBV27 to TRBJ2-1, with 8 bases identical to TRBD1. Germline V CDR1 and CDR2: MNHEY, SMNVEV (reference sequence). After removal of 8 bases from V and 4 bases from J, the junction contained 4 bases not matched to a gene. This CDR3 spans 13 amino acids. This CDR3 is CASWDRFYNEQFF. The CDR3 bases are TGTGCCAGCTGGGACAGGTTTTACAATGAGCAGTTCTTC.

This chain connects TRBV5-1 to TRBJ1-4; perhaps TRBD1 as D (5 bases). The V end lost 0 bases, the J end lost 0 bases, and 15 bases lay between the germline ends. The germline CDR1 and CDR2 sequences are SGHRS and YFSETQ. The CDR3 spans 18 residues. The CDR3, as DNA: TGCGCCAGCAGCTTGGTCTTGGGGGGATGGGCAACTAATGAAAAACTGTTTTTT. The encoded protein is CASSLVLGGWATNEKLFF.

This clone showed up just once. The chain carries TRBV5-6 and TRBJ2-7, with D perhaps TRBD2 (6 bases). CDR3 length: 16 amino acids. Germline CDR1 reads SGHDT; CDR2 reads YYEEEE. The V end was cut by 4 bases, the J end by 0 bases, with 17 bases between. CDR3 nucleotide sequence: TGTGCCAGCAGCCTCAGGACTATTCTTTTCTCCTACGAGCAGTACTTC. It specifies CASSLRTILFSYEQYF.

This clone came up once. This chain's CDR3 is CASSLDRGNSPLHF. DNA of the CDR3: TGTGCCAGCAGCTTAGACAGGGGTAATTCACCCCTCCACTTT. The chain joins TRBV11-1 to TRBJ1-6, with 7 bases matching TRBD1. Germline CDR1 reads SGHAT; CDR2 reads FQDESV (reference sequence). After removal of 1 base from V and 6 bases from J, the junction contained 0 bases not matched to a gene. This CDR3 is 14 amino acids long.

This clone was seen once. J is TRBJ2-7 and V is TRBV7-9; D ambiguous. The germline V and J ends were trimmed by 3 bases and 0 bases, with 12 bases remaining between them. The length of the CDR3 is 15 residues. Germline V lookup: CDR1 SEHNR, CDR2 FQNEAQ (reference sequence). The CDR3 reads CASSFGWSSSYEQYF. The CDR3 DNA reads TGTGCCAGCAGCTTCGGCTGGTCAAGCTCCTACGAGCAGTACTTC.

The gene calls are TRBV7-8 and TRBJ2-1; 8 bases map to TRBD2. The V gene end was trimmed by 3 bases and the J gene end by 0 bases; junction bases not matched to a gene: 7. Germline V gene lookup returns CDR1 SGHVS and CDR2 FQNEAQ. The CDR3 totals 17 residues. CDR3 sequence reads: CASSFVLGLGSYNEQFF. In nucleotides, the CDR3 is TGTGCCAGCAGCTTTGTTTTGGGACTAGGCTCCTACAATGAGCAGTTCTTC. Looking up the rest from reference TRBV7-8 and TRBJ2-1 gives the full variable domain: GAGVSQSPRYKVAKRGQDVALRCDPISGHVSLFWYQQALGQGPEFLTYFQNEAQLDKSGLPSDRFFAERPEGSVSTLKIQRTQQEDSAVYLCASSFVLGLGSYNEQFFGPGTRLTVL.

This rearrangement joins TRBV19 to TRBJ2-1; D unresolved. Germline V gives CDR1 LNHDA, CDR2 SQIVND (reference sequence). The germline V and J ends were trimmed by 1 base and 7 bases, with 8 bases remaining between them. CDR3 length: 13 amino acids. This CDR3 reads CASSIGLENEQFF. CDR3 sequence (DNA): TGTGCCAGTAGTATAGGGTTAGAAAATGAGCAGTTCTTC. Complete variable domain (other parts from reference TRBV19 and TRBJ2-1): DGGITQSPKYLFRKEGQNVTLSCEQNLNHDAMYWYRQDPGQGLRLIYYSQIVNDFQKGDIAEGYSVSREKKESFPLTVTSAQKNPTAFYLCASSIGLENEQFFGPGTRLTVL.

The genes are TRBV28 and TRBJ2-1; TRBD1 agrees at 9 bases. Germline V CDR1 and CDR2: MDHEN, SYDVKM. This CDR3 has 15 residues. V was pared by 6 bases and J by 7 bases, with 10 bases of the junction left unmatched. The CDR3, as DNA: TGTGCCAGCAGGCCCCCGACAGGGGGATGGAATGAGCAGTTCTTC. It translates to CASRPPTGGWNEQFF.

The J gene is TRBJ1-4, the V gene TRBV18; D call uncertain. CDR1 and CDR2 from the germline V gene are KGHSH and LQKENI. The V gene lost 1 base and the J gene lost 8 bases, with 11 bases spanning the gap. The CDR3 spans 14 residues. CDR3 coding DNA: TGTGCCAGCTCACCACAGGGAAATGGAGAAAAACTGTTTTTT. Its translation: CASSPQGNGEKLFF.

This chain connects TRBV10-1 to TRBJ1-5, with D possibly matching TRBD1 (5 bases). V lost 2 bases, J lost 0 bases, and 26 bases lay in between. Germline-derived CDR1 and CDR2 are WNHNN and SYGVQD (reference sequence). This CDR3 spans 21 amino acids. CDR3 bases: TGCGCCAGCAGTGAGCCCGCCACCCCATCCTCCCGGGGGTATAGCAATCAGCCCCAGCATTTT. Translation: CASSEPATPSSRGYSNQPQHF.

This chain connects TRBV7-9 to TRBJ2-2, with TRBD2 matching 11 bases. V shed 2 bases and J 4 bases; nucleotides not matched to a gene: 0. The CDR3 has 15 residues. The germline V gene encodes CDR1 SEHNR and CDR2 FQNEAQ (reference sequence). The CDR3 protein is CASSLLAGGTGELFF. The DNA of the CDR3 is TGTGCCAGCAGCTTACTAGCGGGGGGCACCGGGGAGCTGTTTTTT.

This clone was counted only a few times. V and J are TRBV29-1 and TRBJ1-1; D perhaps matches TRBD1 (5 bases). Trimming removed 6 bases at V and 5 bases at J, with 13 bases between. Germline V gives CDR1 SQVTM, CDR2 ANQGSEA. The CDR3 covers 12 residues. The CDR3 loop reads CSVGRRDTEAFF. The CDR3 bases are TGCAGCGTGGGACGGAGGGATACTGAAGCTTTCTTT.

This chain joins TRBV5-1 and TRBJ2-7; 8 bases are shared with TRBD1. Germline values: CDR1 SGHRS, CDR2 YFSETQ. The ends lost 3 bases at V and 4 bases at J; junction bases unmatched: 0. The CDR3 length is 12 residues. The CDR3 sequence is CASSWTGYEQYF. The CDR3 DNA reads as TGCGCCAGCAGCTGGACAGGGTACGAGCAGTACTTC.

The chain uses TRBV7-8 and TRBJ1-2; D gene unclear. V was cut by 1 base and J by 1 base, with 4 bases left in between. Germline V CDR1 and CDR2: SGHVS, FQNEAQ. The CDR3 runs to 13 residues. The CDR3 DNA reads TGTGCCAGCAGCTTAGGTGATAACTATGGCTACACCTTC. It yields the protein CASSLGDNYGYTF.

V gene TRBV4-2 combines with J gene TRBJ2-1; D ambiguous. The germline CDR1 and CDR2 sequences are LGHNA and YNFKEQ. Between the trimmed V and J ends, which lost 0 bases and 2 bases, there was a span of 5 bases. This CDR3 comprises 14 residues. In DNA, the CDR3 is TGTGCCAGCAGCCAAGATTATACCTACAATGAGCAGTTCTTC. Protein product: CASSQDYTYNEQFF.

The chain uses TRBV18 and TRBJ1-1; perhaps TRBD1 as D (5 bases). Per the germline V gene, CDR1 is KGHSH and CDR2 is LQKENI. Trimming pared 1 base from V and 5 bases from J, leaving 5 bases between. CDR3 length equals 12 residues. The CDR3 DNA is TGTGCCAGCTCACCACAGGGGACTGAAGCTTTCTTT. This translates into CASSPQGTEAFF.

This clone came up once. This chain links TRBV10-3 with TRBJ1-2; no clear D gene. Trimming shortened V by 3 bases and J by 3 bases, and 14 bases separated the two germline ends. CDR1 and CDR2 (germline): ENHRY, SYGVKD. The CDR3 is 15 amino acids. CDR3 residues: CAISEAPADYYGYTF. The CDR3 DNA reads TGTGCCATCAGTGAAGCCCCCGCAGACTACTATGGCTACACCTTC.

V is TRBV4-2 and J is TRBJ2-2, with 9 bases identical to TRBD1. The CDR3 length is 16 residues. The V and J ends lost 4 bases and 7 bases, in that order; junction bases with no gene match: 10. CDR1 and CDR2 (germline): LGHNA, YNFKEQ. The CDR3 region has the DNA TGTGCCAGCAGCCTCAAAAGCGGGACAGGGAACGGGGAGCTGTTTTTT. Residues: CASSLKSGTGNGELFF.

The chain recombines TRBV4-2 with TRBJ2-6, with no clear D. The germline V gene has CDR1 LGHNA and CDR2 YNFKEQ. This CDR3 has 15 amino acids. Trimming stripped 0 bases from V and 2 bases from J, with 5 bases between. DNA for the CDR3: TGTGCCAGCAGCCAAGATCCTACTGGGGCCAACGTCCTGACTTTC. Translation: CASSQDPTGANVLTF.